The 13 T cell receptor beta chains presented below share a single source sample, sequenced in a study of PD-1 blockade in classical Hodgkin lymphoma (dated by TCRdb to the early 2020s). Receptors were amplified or captured by the immunoSEQ multiplex PCR assay. The source is immuneACCESS, and TCRdb retained only in-frame sequences with V and J called. Part of the clones is not carried over; for the studies checked, unresolved V genes explain less than half of this, and the remainder is unexplained. Counted in this sample were roughly 70,000 clones; 71% of them appeared once. 7.5% to 9.5% of the sample comes from the top ten. The time point label of this sample denotes: cycle 2 day 1 (C2D1) of nivolumab. Relapse after autologous stem cell transplantation had occurred in all trial patients, and cohorts A, B and C were distinguished by prior brentuximab vedotin exposure. The sample consisted of peripheral blood mononuclear cells (PBMCs), taken before the second cycle of nivolumab. These TCRs come from a human donor with classical Hodgkin lymphoma.

The J gene is TRBJ2-7, the V gene TRBV19; 7 bases are shared with TRBD1. Losses at the gene ends were 5 bases for V and 2 bases for J; bases not matched to a gene: 9. Germline CDR1 LNHDA, CDR2 SQIVND (reference sequence). The CDR3 loop spans 15 amino acids. The CDR3 DNA sequence: TGTGCCAGTAGTCGGGCACAGGGGTCCCCCTACGAGCAGTACTTC. Encoded protein: CASSRAQGSPYEQYF.

The chain is built from TRBV7-8 and TRBJ2-5, with a possible D match to TRBD2 (6 bases). Germline V gene data show CDR1 as SGHVS and CDR2 as FQNEAQ. The V end lost 4 bases, the J end lost 2 bases, and 17 bases lay between the germline ends. The CDR3 length is 16 residues. The DNA of the CDR3 is TGTGCCAGCAGCTCCCGCGGGACCAGAACGCAAGAGACCCAGTACTTC. This sequence encodes CASSSRGTRTQETQYF.

The chain combines TRBV2 with TRBJ2-2; D assignment may be TRBD1 or TRBD2 (5 bases each). Deletions cut 6 bases from V and 6 bases from J, with 14 bases between. CDR1 SNHLY and CDR2 FYNNEI come from the germline V gene. This CDR3 is built from 14 residues. The CDR3 coding sequence is TGTGCCAGCAGCTACCGGGACGGAGCCGGGGAGCTGTTTTTT. Encoded protein: CASSYRDGAGELFF.

The chain is built from TRBV6-5 and TRBJ1-2, with D maybe TRBD1 (5 bases). The CDR3 has 15 amino acids. Germline V gene data show CDR1 as MNHEY and CDR2 as SVGAGI. Trimming removed 6 bases at V and 2 bases at J, with 16 bases between. This CDR3 reads CASRPRGTTNYGYTF. CDR3 DNA sequence: TGTGCCAGCAGACCTCGAGGGACTACAAACTATGGCTACACCTTC.

The chain carries TRBV15 and TRBJ2-2, with no clear D. This CDR3 spans 14 amino acids. The V end lost 3 bases, the J end lost 2 bases, and 7 bases lay between the germline ends. CDR1 LNHNV and CDR2 YYDKDF come from the germline V gene (reference sequence). CDR3 sequence: CATSSAGNTGELFF. CDR3 coding DNA: TGTGCCACCAGCAGTGCAGGAAACACCGGGGAGCTGTTTTTT.

This clone turned up a few times. The CDR3, as DNA: TGCGCCAGCAGCCAAGATCTGGCGGGAGGGGTCTACGAGCAGTACTTC. Translating it yields CASSQDLAGGVYEQYF. V gene TRBV4-1 combines with J gene TRBJ2-7, with 9 nucleotides matching TRBD2. Germline assignment: CDR1 MGHRA and CDR2 YSYEKL. V shed 0 bases and J 3 bases; nucleotides not matched to a gene: 6. The CDR3 is 16 residues long.

This chain connects TRBV4-1 to TRBJ2-5; 10 nucleotides match TRBD1. The CDR3 consists of 16 residues. The junction had 10 bases not matched to a gene; V was cut back by 3 bases and J by 6 bases. The germline V gene has CDR1 MGHRA and CDR2 YSYEKL. For the CDR3, the DNA is TGCGCCAGCAGCCACCCTACCGGGACAGGGGCTAAGACCCAGTACTTC. It codes for CASSHPTGTGAKTQYF.

Only one count was recorded for this clone. The chain recombines TRBV5-6 with TRBJ1-2; no clear D gene. CDR3 length: 14 residues. Germline CDR1 is SGHDT and CDR2 is YYEEEE. The V gene lost 2 bases and the J gene lost 5 bases, with 13 bases spanning the gap. CDR3 residues: CASSFGIQRYGYTF. The CDR3 coding sequence is TGTGCCAGCAGCTTCGGGATTCAGAGGTATGGCTACACCTTC.

This chain connects TRBV7-9 to TRBJ2-1, with no clear D. V was pared by 8 bases and J by 1 base, with 15 bases between. Germline V gene data show CDR1 as SEHNR and CDR2 as FQNEAQ (reference sequence). The CDR3 loop spans 15 amino acids. The CDR3 nucleotides read TGTGCCAGCGGTGTGGCGGTTGAATCCTACAATGAGCAGTTCTTC. It codes for CASGVAVESYNEQFF.

The rearrangement uses TRBV7-9 and TRBJ2-5, with D perhaps matching TRBD1 (6 bases). V gave up 5 bases and J gave up 2 bases, with 15 bases separating them. The CDR3 runs to 15 residues. Germline V gene lookup returns CDR1 SEHNR and CDR2 FQNEAQ (reference sequence). The CDR3, as DNA: TGTGCCAGCAGCCAGGACCCGGGACAACAAGAGACCCAGTACTTC. Amino acids: CASSQDPGQQETQYF.

This clone showed up just once. The chain combines TRBV9 with TRBJ2-3; 8 bases agree with TRBD2. Germline loops: CDR1 SGDLS, CDR2 YYNGEE. With V trimmed by 0 bases and J by 5 bases, 5 bases remained unmatched. This CDR3 region has 15 residues. The CDR3 DNA reads TGTGCCAGCAGCGTAGACGGACTAGCAGGAGATACGCAGTATTTT. Translated: CASSVDGLAGDTQYF.

The CDR3 region has the DNA TGTGCCTGGGGACAGGGAATAAACGAGCAGTACTTC. Its translation: CAWGQGINEQYF. J is TRBJ2-7 and V is TRBV30; 8 nucleotides match TRBD1. Unmatched junction bases numbered 5, after V lost 5 bases and J lost 5 bases. The CDR3 has 12 residues. CDR1 and CDR2 (germline): GTSNPN, SVGIG (reference sequence).

CDR3 in DNA: TGTGCCTCCCGACAGGGTTTCTCAGGGAATGAGCAGTTCTTC. Its translation is CASRQGFSGNEQFF. The V gene is TRBV2, the J gene TRBJ2-1; 7 bases map to TRBD1. The CDR3 is 14 amino acids. With V trimmed by 11 bases and J by 7 bases, 14 bases remained unmatched. CDR1 is SNHLY, CDR2 FYNNEI, per germline.